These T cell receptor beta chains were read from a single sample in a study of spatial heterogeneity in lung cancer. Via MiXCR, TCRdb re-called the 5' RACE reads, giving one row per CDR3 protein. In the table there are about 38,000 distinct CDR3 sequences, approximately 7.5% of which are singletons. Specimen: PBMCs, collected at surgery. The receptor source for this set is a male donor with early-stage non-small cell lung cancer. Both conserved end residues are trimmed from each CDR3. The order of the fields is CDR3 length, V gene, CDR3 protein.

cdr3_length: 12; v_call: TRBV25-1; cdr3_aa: ASRPGLAGRQQF
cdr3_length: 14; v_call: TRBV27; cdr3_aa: ASSRTGVEGNYGYT
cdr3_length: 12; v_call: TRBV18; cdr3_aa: ASSPEGQLYEQY
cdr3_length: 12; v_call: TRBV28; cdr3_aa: ASSGEGLFHEQF
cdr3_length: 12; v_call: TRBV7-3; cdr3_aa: ASSSVAGSETQY
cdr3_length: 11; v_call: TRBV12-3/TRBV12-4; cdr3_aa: ASSLGDYNEQF
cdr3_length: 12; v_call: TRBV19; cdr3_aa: ATKAGGKHNEQF
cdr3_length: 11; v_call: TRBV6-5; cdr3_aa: ASNLLDSTEAF
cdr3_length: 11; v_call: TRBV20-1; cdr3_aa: SATQGGVGPQH
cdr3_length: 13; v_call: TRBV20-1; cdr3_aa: RGRKRRTGRNGYT
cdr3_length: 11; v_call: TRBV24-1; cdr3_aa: ATMAGETDTQY
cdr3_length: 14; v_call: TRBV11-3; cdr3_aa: ASSRAGTQITDTQY
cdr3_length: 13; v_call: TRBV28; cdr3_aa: ASSSGQGPLSGYT
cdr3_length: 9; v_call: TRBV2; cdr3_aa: ASALYNEQF
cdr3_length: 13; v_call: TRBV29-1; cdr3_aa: SVRAGGRGPEGYT
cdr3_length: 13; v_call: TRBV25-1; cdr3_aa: ASSDSSQLWSPLH
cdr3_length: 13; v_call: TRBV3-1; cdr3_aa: ASSQDLGYTGELF
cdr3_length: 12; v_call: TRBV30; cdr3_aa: AWSRGGTLYEQF
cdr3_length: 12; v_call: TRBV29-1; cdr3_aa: SAPGPLNTGELF
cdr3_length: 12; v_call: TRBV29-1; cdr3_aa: SFLAGTGGTEAF
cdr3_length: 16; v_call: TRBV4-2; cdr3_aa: ASSQPSLAGGQSDTQY
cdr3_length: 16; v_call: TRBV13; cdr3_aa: ASSPGLAGGLAQYEQF
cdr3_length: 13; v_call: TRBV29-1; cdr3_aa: SVGGRGNMNTEAF
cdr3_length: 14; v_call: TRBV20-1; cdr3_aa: SAMDRGRFSGNTIY
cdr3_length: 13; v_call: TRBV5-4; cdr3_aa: ASRPSGGSTDTQY
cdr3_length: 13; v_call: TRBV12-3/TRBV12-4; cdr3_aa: ASSPGQLSNQPQH
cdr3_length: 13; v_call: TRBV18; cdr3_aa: ASSKTGTENYEQY
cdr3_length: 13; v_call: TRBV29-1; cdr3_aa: SVETLAGGPYTQY
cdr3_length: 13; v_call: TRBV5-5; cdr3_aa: ASSLVTGITDTQY
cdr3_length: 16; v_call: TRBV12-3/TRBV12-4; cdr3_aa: ASSPGNPRLAGFNEQF
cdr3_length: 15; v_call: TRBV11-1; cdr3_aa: ASSLVTGGFGTGELF
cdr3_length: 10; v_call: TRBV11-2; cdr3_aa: ASSLAGQPQH
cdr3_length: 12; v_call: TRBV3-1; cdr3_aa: ASSQVGKNYGYT
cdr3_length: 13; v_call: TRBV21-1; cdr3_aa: ASQPPSGRGETQY
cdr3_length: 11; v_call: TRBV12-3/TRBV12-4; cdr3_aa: ASSFGTAFGYT
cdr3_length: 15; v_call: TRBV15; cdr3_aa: ATSRKRTSGDGDTQY
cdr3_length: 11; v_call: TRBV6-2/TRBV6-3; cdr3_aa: ASRLQGSTEAF
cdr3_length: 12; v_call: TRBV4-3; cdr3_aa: ASSQEPTAWELF
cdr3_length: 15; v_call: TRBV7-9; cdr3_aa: ASSLAGTSGGTYEQY
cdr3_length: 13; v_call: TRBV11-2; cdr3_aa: ASSGLKSGVGTQY
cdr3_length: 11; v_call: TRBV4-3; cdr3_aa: ASSQEYFGGYT
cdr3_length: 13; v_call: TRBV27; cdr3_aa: ASSLSSRAADTQY
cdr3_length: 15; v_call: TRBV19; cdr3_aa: ASSPARAGVWKDTQY
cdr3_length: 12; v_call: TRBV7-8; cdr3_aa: ASSLAGLNTEAF
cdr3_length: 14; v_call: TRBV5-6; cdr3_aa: ASSLRGNLPNQPQH
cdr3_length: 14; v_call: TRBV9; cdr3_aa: ASSPFSGGSWNEQF
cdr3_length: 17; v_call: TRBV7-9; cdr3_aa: ASSPLQAGPLIVGNEQF
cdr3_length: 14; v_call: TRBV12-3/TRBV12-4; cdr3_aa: ASSLSQGLSNQPQH
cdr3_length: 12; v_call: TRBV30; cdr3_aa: AWSVTGSDNEQF
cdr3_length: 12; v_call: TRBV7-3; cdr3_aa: ASSPQGSNTEAF
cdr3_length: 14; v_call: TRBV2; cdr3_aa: ASSEALGGGYNEQF
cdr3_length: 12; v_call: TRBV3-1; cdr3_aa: ASSQAPGNGELF
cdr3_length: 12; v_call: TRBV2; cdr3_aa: ASSEAVGDNEQF
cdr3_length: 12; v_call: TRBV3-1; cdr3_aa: ASSQDTGGWEQY
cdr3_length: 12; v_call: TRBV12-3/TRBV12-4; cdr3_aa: ASSLNPGSTEAF
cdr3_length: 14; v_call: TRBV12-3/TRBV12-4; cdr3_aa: ASSLVAATAYNEQF
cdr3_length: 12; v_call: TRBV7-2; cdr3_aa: ASSLARGGNTIY
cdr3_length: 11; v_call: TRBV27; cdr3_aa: ASEQGAYYGYT